Listed here is a single T cell receptor (beta chain). This record belongs to a study of shared clonotypes between healthy human individuals. The CDR3 is 13 residues long. Germline CDR1 and CDR2: GTSNPN and SVGIG (reference sequence). V was pared by 5 bases and J by 5 bases, with 8 bases of the junction left unmatched. Here immunoSEQ multiplex PCR was the method, and the copy in TCRdb shows in-frame clones only, minus some. The sample has 950,000 to 1,200,000 clones; 70% to 80% are singletons. This chain links TRBV30 with TRBJ2-7; 8 nucleotides agree with TRBD2. Sequenced input: memory CD4+ T cells from PBMCs. The subset was: CD45RA-negative fraction. The TCR comes from a man aged 18 to 29 in good health. Some clones in this sample may be carry-over from other donors' samples. CDR3 region: CAWGVAGFNEQYF. The CDR3 nucleotides read TGTGCCTGGGGGGTAGCGGGATTCAACGAGCAGTACTTC.